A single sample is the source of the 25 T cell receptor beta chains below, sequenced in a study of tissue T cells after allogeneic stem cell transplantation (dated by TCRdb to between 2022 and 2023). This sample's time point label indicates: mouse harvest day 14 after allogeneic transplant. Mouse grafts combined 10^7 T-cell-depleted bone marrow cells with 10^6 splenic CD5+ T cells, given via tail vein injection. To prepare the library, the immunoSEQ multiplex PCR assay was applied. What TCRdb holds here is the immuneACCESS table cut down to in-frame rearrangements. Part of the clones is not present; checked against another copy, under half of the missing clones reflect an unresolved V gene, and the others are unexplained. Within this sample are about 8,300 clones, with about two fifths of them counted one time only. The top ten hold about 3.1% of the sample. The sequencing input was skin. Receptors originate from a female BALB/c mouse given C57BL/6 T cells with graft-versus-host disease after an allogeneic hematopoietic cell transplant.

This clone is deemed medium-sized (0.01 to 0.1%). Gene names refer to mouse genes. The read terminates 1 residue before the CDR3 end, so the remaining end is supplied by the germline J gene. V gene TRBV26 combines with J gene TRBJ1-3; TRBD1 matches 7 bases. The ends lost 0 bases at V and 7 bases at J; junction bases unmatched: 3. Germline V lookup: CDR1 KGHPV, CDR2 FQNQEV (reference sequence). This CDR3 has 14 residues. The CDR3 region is CASSLSTGSNTLYF. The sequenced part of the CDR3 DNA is TGTGCCAGCAGTCTGTCGACAGGGTCGAATACGCTCTAT.

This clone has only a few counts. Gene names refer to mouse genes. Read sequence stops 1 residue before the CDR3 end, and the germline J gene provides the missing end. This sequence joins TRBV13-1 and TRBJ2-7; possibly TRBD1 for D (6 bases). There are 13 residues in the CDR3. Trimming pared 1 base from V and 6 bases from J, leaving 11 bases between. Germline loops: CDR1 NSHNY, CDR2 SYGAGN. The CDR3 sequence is CASSDLQGGEQYF. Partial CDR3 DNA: TGTGCCAGCAGTGATTTACAGGGTGGTGAACAGTAC.

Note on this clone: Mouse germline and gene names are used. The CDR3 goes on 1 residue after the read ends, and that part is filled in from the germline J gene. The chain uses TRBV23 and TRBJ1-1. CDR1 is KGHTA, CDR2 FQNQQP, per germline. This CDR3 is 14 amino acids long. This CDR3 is CSSSLGLANTEVFF. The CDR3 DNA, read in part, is TGCTCCAGCAGTCTGGGACTGGCAAACACAGAAGTCTTC.

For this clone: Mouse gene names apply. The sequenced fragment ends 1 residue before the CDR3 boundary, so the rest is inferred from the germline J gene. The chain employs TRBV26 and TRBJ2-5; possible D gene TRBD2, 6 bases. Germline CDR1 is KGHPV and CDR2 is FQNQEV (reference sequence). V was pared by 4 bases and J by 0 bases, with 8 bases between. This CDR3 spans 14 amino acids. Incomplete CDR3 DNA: TGTGCCAGCAGTCCCTGGGGTAACCAAGACACCCAGTAC. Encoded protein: CASSPWGNQDTQY. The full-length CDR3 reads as CASSPWGNQDTQYF.

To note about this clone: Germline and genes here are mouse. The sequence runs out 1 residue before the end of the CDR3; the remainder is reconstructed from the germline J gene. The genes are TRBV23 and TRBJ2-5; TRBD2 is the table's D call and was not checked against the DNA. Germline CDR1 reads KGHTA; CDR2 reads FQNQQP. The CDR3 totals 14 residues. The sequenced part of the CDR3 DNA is TGCTCCAGCAGTCAATCTGGGGGTGGGGACACCCAGTAC. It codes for CSSSQSGGGDTQY. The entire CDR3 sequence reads CSSSQSGGGDTQYF.

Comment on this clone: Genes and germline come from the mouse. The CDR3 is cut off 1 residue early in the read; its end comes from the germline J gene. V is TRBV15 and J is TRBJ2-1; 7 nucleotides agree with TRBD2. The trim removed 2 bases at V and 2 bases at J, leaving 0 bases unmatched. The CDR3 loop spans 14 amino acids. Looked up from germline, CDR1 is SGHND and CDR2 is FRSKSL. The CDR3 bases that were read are TGTGCCAGCAGTTTACTGGGGGACTATGCTGAGCAGTTC. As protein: CASSLLGDYAEQF. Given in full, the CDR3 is CASSLLGDYAEQFF.

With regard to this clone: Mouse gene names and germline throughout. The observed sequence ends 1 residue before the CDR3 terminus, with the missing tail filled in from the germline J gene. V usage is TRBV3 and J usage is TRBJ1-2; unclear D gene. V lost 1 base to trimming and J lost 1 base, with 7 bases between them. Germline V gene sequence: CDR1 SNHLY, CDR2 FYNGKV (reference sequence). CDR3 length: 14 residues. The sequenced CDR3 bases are TGTGCCAGCAGCTTAGTACAAAAAAACTCCGACTACACC. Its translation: CASSLVQKNSDYT. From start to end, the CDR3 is CASSLVQKNSDYTF.

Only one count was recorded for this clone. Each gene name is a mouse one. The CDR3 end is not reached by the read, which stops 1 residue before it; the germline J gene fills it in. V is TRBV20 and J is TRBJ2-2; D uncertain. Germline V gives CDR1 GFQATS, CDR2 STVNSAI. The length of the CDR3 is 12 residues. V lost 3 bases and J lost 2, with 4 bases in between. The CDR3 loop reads CGARHNTGQLYF. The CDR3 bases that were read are TGTGGTGCTAGACATAACACCGGGCAGCTCTAC.

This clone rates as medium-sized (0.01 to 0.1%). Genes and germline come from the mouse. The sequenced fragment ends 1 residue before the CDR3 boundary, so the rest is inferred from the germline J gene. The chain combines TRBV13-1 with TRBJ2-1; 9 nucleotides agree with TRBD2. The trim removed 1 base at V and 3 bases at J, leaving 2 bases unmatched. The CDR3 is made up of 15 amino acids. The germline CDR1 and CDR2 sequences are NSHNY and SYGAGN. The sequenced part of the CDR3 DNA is TGTGCCAGCAGTGATCTGGGGGGGGGCTATGCTGAGCAGTTC. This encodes CASSDLGGGYAEQF. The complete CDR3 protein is CASSDLGGGYAEQFF.

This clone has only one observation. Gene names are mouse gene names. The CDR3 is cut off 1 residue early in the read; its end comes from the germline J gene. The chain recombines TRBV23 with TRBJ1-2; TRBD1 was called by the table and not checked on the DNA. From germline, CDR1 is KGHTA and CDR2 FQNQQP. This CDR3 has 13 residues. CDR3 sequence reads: CSSSRTGLSDYTF. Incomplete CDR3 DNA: TGCTCCAGCAGTCGTACAGGGCTCTCCGACTACACC.

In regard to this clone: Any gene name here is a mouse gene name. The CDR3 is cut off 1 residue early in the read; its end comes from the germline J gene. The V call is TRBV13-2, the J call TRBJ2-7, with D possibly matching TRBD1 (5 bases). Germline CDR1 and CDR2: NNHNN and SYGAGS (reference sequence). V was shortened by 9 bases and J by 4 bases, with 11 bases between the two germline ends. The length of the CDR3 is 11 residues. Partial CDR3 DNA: TGTGCCACAGAAGGGGTTTATGAACAGTAC. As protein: CATEGVYEQY. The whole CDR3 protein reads CATEGVYEQYF.

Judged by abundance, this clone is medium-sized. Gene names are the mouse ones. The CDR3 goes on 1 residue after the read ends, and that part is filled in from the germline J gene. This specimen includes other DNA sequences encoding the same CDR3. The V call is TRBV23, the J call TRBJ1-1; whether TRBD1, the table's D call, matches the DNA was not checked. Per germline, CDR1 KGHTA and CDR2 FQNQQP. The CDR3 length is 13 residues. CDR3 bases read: TGCTCCAGCAGTCGGACAACAAACACAGAAGTCTTC. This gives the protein CSSSRTTNTEVF. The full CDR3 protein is CSSSRTTNTEVFF.

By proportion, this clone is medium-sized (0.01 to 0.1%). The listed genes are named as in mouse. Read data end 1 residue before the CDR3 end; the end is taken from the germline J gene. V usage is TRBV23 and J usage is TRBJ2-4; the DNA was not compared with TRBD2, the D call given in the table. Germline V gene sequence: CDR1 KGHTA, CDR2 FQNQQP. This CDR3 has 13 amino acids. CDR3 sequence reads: CSSSPGLGNTLYF. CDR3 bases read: TGCTCCAGCAGTCCGGGACTGGGGAACACCTTGTAC. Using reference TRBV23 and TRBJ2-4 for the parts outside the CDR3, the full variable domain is DAAVTQKPRYLIKMKGQEAEMKCIPEKGHTAVFWYQQKQSKELKFLIYFQNQQPLDQIDMVKERFSAVCPSSSLCSLGIRTCEAEDSALYLCSSSPGLGNTLYFGAGTRLSVL.

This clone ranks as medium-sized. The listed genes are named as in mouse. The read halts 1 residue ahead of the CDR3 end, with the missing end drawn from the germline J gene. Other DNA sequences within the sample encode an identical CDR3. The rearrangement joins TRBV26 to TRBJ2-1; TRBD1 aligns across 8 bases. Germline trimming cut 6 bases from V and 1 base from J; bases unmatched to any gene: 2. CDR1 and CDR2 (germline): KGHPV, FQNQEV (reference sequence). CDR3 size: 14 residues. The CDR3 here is CASSRQGNYAEQFF. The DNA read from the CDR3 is TGTGCCAGCAGCCGACAGGGGAACTATGCTGAGCAGTTC.

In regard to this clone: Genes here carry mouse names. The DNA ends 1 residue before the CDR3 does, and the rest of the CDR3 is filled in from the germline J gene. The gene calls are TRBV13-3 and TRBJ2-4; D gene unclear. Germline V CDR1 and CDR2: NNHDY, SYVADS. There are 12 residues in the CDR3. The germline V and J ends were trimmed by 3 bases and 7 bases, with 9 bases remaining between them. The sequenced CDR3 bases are TGTGCCAGCAGTGCGCGGGCTGACACCTTGTAC. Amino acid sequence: CASSARADTLY. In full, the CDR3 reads CASSARADTLYF.

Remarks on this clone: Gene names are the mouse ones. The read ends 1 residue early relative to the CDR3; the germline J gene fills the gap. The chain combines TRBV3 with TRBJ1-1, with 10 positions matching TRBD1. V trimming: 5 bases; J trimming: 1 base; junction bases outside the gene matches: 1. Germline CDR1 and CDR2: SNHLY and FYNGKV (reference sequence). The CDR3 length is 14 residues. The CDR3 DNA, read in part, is TGTGCCAGCAGCGGACAGGGGGGGAACACAGAAGTCTTC. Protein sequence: CASSGQGGNTEVF. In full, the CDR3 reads CASSGQGGNTEVFF. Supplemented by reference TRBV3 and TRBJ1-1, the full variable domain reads GPKVLQIPSHQIIDMGQMVTLNCDPVSNHLYFYWYKQILGQQMEFLVNFYNGKVMEKSKLFKDQFSVERPDGSYFTLKIQPTALEDSAVYFCASSGQGGNTEVFFGKGTRLTVV.

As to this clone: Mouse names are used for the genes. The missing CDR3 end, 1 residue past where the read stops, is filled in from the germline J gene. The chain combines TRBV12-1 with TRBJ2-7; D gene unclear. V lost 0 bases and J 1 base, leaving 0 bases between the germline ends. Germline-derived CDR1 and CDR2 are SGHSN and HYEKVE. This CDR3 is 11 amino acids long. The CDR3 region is CASSLSYEQYF. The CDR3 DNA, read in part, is TGTGCCAGCTCTCTCTCCTATGAACAGTAC.

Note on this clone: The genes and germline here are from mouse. The sequenced CDR3 bases are TGTGCCAGCAGTTTAGATGGCACCGGGCAGCTCTAC. Its protein product is CASSLDGTGQLY. The CDR3 in full is CASSLDGTGQLYF. The rearrangement joins TRBV15 to TRBJ2-2; unclear D gene. The CDR3 goes on 1 residue after the read ends, and that part is filled in from the germline J gene. Germline CDR1 is SGHND and CDR2 is FRSKSL. CDR3 size: 13 residues. Trimming took off 1 base at V and 4 bases at J, with 4 bases between the two ends.

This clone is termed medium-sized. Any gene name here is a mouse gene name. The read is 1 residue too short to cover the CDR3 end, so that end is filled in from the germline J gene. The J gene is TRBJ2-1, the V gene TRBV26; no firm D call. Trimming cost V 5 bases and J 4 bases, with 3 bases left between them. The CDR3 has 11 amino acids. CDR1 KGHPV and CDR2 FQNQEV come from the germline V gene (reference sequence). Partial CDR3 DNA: TGTGCCAGCAGTAAGTATGCTGAGCAGTTC. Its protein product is CASSKYAEQF. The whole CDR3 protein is CASSKYAEQFF.

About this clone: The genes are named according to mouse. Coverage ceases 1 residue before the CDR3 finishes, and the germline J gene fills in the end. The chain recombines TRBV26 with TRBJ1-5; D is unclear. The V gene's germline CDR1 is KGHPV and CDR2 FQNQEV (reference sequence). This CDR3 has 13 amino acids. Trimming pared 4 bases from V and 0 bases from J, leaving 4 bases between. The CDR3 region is CASSRSNNQAPLF. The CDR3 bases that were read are TGTGCCAGCAGTCGCAGTAACAACCAGGCTCCGCTT.

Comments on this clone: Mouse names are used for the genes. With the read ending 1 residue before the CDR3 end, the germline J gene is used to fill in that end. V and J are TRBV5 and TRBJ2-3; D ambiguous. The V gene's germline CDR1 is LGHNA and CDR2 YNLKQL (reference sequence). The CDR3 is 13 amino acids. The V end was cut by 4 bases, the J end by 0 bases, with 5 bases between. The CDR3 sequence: CASSPTSAETLYF. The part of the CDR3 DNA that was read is TGTGCCAGCAGCCCCACGAGTGCAGAAACGCTGTAT.

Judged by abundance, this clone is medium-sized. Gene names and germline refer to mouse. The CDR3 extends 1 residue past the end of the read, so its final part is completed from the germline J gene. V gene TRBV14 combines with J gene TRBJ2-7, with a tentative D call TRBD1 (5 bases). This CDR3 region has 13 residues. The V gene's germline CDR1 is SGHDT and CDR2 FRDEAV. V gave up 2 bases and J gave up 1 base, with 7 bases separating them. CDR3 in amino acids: CASSLSGSYEQYF. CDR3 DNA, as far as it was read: TGTGCCAGCAGTTTGTCAGGGTCCTATGAACAGTAC.

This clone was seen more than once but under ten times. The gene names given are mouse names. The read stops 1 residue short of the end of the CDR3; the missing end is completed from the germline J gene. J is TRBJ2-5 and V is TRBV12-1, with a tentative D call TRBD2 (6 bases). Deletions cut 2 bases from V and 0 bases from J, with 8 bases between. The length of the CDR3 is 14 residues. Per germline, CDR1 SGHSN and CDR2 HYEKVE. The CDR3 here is CASSHDWNQDTQYF. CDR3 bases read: TGTGCCAGCTCTCATGACTGGAACCAAGACACCCAGTAC.

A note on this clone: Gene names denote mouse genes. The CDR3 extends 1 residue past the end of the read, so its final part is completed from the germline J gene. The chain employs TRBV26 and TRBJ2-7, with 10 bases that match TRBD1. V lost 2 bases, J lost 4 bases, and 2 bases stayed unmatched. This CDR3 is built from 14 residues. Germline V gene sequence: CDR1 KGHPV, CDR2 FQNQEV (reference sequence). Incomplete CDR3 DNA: TGTGCCAGCAGTCTGAGGGGACAGGGGTATGAACAGTAC. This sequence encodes CASSLRGQGYEQY. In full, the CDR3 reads CASSLRGQGYEQYF.

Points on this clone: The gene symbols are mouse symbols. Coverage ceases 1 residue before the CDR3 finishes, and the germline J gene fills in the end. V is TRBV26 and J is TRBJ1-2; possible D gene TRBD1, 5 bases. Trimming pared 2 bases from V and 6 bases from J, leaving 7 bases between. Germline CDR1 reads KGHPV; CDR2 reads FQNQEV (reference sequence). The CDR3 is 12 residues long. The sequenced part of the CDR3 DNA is TGTGCCAGCAGTCTGAGGGGACCCGACTACACC. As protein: CASSLRGPDYT. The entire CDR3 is CASSLRGPDYTF.